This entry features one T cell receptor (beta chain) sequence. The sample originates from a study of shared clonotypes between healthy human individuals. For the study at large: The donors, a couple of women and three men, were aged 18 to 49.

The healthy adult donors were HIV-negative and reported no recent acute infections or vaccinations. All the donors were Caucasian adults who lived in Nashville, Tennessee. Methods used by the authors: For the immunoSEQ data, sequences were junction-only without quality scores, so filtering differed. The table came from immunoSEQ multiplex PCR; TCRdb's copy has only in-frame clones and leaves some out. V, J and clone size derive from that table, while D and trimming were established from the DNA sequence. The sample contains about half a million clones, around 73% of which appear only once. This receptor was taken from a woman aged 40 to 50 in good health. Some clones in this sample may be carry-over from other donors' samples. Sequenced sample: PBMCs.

The DNA for the CDR3 is TGTGCCAGTAGTATAGGGGTAGAAGGCTACGAGCAGTACTTC. Translation gives CASSIGVEGYEQYF. The rearrangement links TRBV19 to TRBJ2-7; D gene unclear. The V end lost 1 base, the J end lost 3 bases, and 10 bases lay between the germline ends. CDR1 is LNHDA, CDR2 SQIVND, per germline (reference sequence). The length of the CDR3 is 14 residues.